This T cell receptor (beta chain) was sequenced in a study of blood T cell repertoires in COVID-19 (dated by TCRdb to the early 2020s). Background on the whole study: The collaborator samples originated in the United States, Italy and Spain and spanned the acute and convalescent phases of COVID-19. The dataset comprised deeply sampled blood TCRbeta repertoires from subjects exposed to, actively infected with, or recovered from COVID-19. The prospective study material was composed of cDNA or gDNA derived from T cells, B-cell-depleted T cells, or PBMCs. The repertoires were released in a freely available public database intended as a resource for research on the immune response to SARS-CoV-2. The samples were drawn from two sources: the first 160 participants of the ongoing ImmuneRACE study, and approximately 1,300 subjects contributed by 6 global collaborators. HLA class I and class II types, where available, came from metadata supplied by the sample provider rather than from assay-based typing. The sample metadata nearly always contained a de-identified subject ID, COVID-19 status, age in years and sex. Study-wide findings and limitations: Clinical and demographic metadata were provided uncurated, with the amount varying by source and participant.

TCRbeta CDR3 regions were amplified from genomic DNA using the immunoSEQ Assay, a bias-controlled multiplex PCR. The paper's processing steps were these. The number of nucleated cells in each sample was estimated by amplification of reference gene primers within the assay. Sequence reads were collapsed and filtered to measure the absolute abundance of every unique TCRbeta CDR3 rearrangement. For each sample, productive Simpson clonality was calculated as the square root of Simpson's diversity index across productive rearrangements. TCRdb re-hosts the immuneACCESS table, in-frame sequences only. Its copies lack some clones; in the studies checked, an unresolved V gene accounts for under half of them, and the cause for the rest is not known. V, J and clone size are taken as reported in that table, and D and trimming were inferred from the DNA itself. The sample contains about 190,000 clones, around 88% of them found a single time. Less than 3.5% of the sample comes from the top ten.

Each collaborating institution followed its own protocols to collect whole blood in K2EDTA tubes. Collaborator samples were shipped for TCRbeta analysis as frozen whole blood, isolated PBMCs, or DNA extracted from either sample type. The sample holds a few counts of this clone. What this receptor recognizes is not known. Base quality data are lacking; no much larger clone is found one base away. Including the terminal cysteine and phenylalanine, the CDR3 comprises 14 residues. The sequence is cut down to CDR3 DNA, 42 bases in frame from base 1. For CDR1 and CDR2, the germline V gene (reference sequence) lists GTSNPN and SVGIG. V is pared back by 3 bases and J by 7 bases, with 18 bases lying between the germline termini.

Recombination connected TRBV30 to TRBJ1-2; a tentative D call is TRBD1 (6 bases match). The sequence was obtained from a man in his fifties or sixties with active or convalescent COVID-19. Sequencing was performed on peripheral blood. The CDR3 reads as follows: CAWRVEQGSGGYTF. In nucleotide form, the sequence is TGTGCCTGGAGAGTAGAACAGGGTTCTGGTGGCTACACCTTC.